Shown below are 23 T cell receptor beta chains from a single sample sequenced in a study of PD-1 blockade in mismatch repair-deficient tumors. TCRdb's table, derived via immunoSEQ multiplex PCR, lists solely in-frame clones and lacks some. Of approximately 22,000 clones listed, about 83% are singletons. Source: peripheral blood, taken 2 weeks after starting pembrolizumab. These receptors came from an adult with mismatch repair-deficient cancer.

The table lists this clone with a count of one. The gene calls are TRBV14 and TRBJ1-1; weak D call: TRBD1 (6 bases). Between the trimmed V and J ends, which lost 1 base and 10 bases, there was a span of 13 bases. This CDR3 has 13 residues. Germline-derived CDR1 and CDR2 are SGHDN and FVKESK. The CDR3 loop is CASSQVPGHGAFF. CDR3 sequence (DNA): TGTGCCAGCAGCCAAGTTCCGGGACACGGAGCTTTCTTT.

The chain employs TRBV6-8 and TRBJ2-3; 7 nucleotides align to TRBD2. The germline gives CDR1 MNHGY, CDR2 SAAAGT. The CDR3 totals 17 residues. Unmatched junction bases numbered 11, after V lost 0 bases and J lost 5 bases. The CDR3 protein is CASSYSRREGEGDTQYF. CDR3 sequence (DNA): TGTGCCAGCAGTTACTCTAGGAGGGAGGGCGAAGGAGATACGCAGTATTTT.

The chain couples TRBV7-6 to TRBJ2-3; D is uncertain. V lost 5 bases to trimming and J lost 2 bases, with 14 bases between them. Germline assignment: CDR1 SGHVS and CDR2 FNYEAQ. CDR3 length: 15 amino acids. Written as DNA, the CDR3 is TGTGCCAGCAGCCCCTCAGGCGGTATCACAGATACGCAGTATTTT. Translated, it gives CASSPSGGITDTQYF.

CDR3 in DNA: TGCGCCAGCAGGATTGAGGGAGGGCCTCAAGAGACCCAGTACTTC. It encodes CASRIEGGPQETQYF. This chain joins TRBV5-1 and TRBJ2-5; 7 nucleotides align to TRBD2. The germline gives CDR1 SGHRS, CDR2 YFSETQ. The CDR3 spans 15 residues. Trimming at V came to 5 bases and at J to 2 bases, leaving 9 bases not matched to a gene.

The rearrangement joins TRBV15 to TRBJ2-1; D might be TRBD2 (6 bases). Germline values: CDR1 LNHNV, CDR2 YYDKDF (reference sequence). CDR3 size: 15 residues. Trimming stripped 3 bases from V and 6 bases from J, with 15 bases between. Here the CDR3 reads CATSSVRDGGNEQFF. CDR3 bases: TGTGCCACCAGCAGCGTCCGGGACGGGGGCAATGAGCAGTTCTTC.

A single count supports this clone. The chain's CDR3 is CASSNVIVEANYEQYF. CDR3 nucleotide sequence: TGTGCCAGCAGTAACGTCATCGTGGAGGCCAACTACGAGCAGTACTTC. This sequence joins TRBV6-4 and TRBJ2-7, with D possibly TRBD2 on 5 matching bases. The CDR3 sequence is 16 residues long. Trimming cost V 5 bases and J 3 bases, with 20 bases left between them. Per the germline V gene, CDR1 is MRHNA and CDR2 is SNTAGT.

V usage is TRBV10-3 and J usage is TRBJ2-7, with 12 bases aligning to TRBD2. CDR1 is ENHRY and CDR2 is SYGVKD in the germline V gene. V was clipped by 7 bases and J by 2 bases; unmatched bases: 15. The CDR3 is made up of 18 amino acids. The DNA of the CDR3 is TGTGCCATCACCCGGCTACCACAGACTAGCGGGGGTACCTACGAGCAGTACTTC. This sequence encodes CAITRLPQTSGGTYEQYF.

This clone ranks as medium-sized. J is TRBJ2-3 and V is TRBV27, with D tentatively TRBD2 (5 bases). V was pared by 4 bases and J by 5 bases, with 10 bases between. This CDR3 contains 13 residues. Per germline, CDR1 MNHEY and CDR2 SMNVEV (reference sequence). The CDR3 bases are TGTGCCAGCAGTTCCACTAGTGAAGATACGCAGTATTTT. It encodes CASSSTSEDTQYF.

This clone was counted a few times. The chain has TRBV28 and TRBJ2-2, with a tentative D call TRBD1 (5 bases). CDR3 length: 18 amino acids. With 6 bases removed from V and 0 bases from J, the gap between germline ends came to 20 bases. Germline lookup yields CDR1 MDHEN and CDR2 SYDVKM. The CDR3 DNA follows: TGTGCCAGCAGGCCCTCCCCCTCGGACATCCCGAACACCGGGGAGCTGTTTTTT. It encodes CASRPSPSDIPNTGELFF. Supplemented by reference TRBV28 and TRBJ2-2, the full variable domain reads DVKVTQSSRYLVKRTGEKVFLECVQDMDHENMFWYRQDPGLGLRLIYFSYDVKMKEKGDIPEGYSVSREKKERFSLILESASTNQTSMYLCASRPSPSDIPNTGELFFGEGSRLTVL.

V and J are TRBV7-9 and TRBJ2-5, with D possibly being TRBD2 (6 bases). Trimming shortened V by 5 bases and J by 1 base, and 14 bases separated the two germline ends. This CDR3 region has 15 residues. Germline CDR1 and CDR2: SEHNR and FQNEAQ (reference sequence). The CDR3 region is CASSRTRGGQETQYF. The CDR3 bases are TGTGCCAGCAGCCGAACTAGGGGAGGCCAAGAGACCCAGTACTTC.

The chain couples TRBV13 to TRBJ1-1; 9 nucleotides match TRBD1. The CDR3 is 14 amino acids. V lost 7 bases, J lost 5 bases, and 8 bases stayed unmatched. Per the germline V gene, CDR1 is PRHDT and CDR2 is FYEKMQ (reference sequence). The CDR3 protein is CASTQTGGETEAFF. The CDR3 region has the DNA TGTGCCAGCACCCAGACAGGGGGGGAAACTGAAGCTTTCTTT.

The chain is built from TRBV7-9 and TRBJ2-7; possible D gene TRBD1, 5 bases. V dropped 8 bases and J dropped 3 bases, with 14 bases sitting between them. The CDR3 covers 13 residues. Per germline, CDR1 SEHNR and CDR2 FQNEAQ (reference sequence). CDR3 bases: TGTGCCAGCGCGAGACAGCCGATCTACGAGCAGTACTTC. This sequence encodes CASARQPIYEQYF.

This clone was picked up a small number of times. The CDR3 spells CASSPRLAGGPPSSYEQYF. The CDR3 bases are TGTGCCAGTAGTCCAAGACTAGCGGGAGGGCCTCCAAGCTCCTACGAGCAGTACTTC. The V call is TRBV19, the J call TRBJ2-7; TRBD2 aligns across 14 bases. The CDR3 runs 19 residues. V dropped 5 bases and J dropped 0; count of bases not matched to a gene: 12. Germline assignment: CDR1 LNHDA and CDR2 SQIVND (reference sequence).

The chain employs TRBV6-1 and TRBJ1-1; D is uncertain. The CDR3 spans 13 residues. The germline V and J ends were trimmed by 2 bases and 1 base, with 5 bases remaining between them. CDR1 and CDR2 from the germline V gene are MNHNS and SASEGT. This chain's CDR3 is CASSERENTEAFF. The CDR3 nucleotides read TGTGCCAGCAGTGAACGGGAGAACACTGAAGCTTTCTTT.

The chain carries TRBV5-4 and TRBJ1-3, with D tentatively TRBD1 (6 bases). This CDR3 is built from 15 residues. V was trimmed by 4 bases and J by 4 bases, leaving 15 bases between them. CDR1 and CDR2 from the germline V gene are SGHNT and YYREEE (reference sequence). In DNA, the CDR3 is TGTGCCAGCAGCACCCAGTCGGGGGGCGGAAACACCATATATTTT. Encoded protein: CASSTQSGGGNTIYF.

The chain couples TRBV6-6 to TRBJ1-2, with TRBD1 matching over 8 bases. CDR3 length equals 13 residues. CDR1 is MNHNY, CDR2 SVGAGI, per germline (reference sequence). The V gene end was trimmed by 4 bases and the J gene end by 8 bases; junction bases not matched to a gene: 6. The CDR3: CASSSGQGRGYTF. The CDR3 coding sequence is TGTGCCAGCAGTTCAGGACAGGGAAGGGGCTACACCTTC.

The sample holds one count of this clone. The rearrangement links TRBV7-9 to TRBJ2-6, with 7 positions matching TRBD1. Germline V gives CDR1 SEHNR, CDR2 FQNEAQ (reference sequence). V lost 2 bases and J lost 3; bases outside the gene matches: 4. CDR3 length equals 16 residues. CDR3 sequence (DNA): TGTGCCAGCAGCTTACTAGGGGGCTATGGGGCCAACGTCCTGACTTTC. It yields the protein CASSLLGGYGANVLTF.

The chain uses TRBV27 and TRBJ2-1; 13 bases are shared with TRBD2. This CDR3 region has 17 residues. The germline V gene encodes CDR1 MNHEY and CDR2 SMNVEV (reference sequence). The V gene end was trimmed by 5 bases and the J gene end by 1 base; junction bases not matched to a gene: 5. CDR3: CASSAGLAGVSYNEQFF. The CDR3 DNA reads as TGTGCCAGCAGTGCAGGACTAGCGGGAGTATCCTACAATGAGCAGTTCTTC.

V usage is TRBV4-1 and J usage is TRBJ2-3; D is possibly TRBD1 (5 bases). This CDR3 contains 18 residues. Germline CDR1 and CDR2: MGHRA and YSYEKL. Trimming cost V 0 bases and J 1 base, with 17 bases left between them. CDR3 in amino acids: CASSQDRLGQWGTDTQYF. The CDR3 DNA reads TGCGCCAGCAGCCAAGATAGATTGGGGCAGTGGGGCACAGATACGCAGTATTTT.

This clone came up once. V gene TRBV5-6 combines with J gene TRBJ2-1; D perhaps matches TRBD2 (5 bases). CDR3 length equals 17 residues. Trimming took 2 bases from V and 4 from J, leaving 19 bases between them. Germline CDR1 reads SGHDT; CDR2 reads YYEEEE. The DNA for the CDR3 is TGTGCCAGCAGCTTCAGTTTACCGGGAACTAAATACAATGAGCAGTTCTTC. This codes for CASSFSLPGTKYNEQFF.

Written as DNA, the CDR3 is TGTGCCTGGAGTGGCATCTCGGGTGAAAAACTGTTTTTT. It encodes CAWSGISGEKLFF. This sequence joins TRBV30 and TRBJ1-4; D not certain. There are 13 residues in the CDR3. Per the germline V gene, CDR1 is GTSNPN and CDR2 is SVGIG (reference sequence). Trimming shortened V by 1 base and J by 7 bases, and 10 bases separated the two germline ends.

This clone showed up just a few times. The chain uses TRBV30 and TRBJ2-1; 10 bases are shared with TRBD2. The CDR3 covers 14 residues. V shed 0 bases, J shed 9 bases, and the junction held 5 bases outside the gene matches. CDR1 is GTSNPN and CDR2 is SVGIG in the germline V gene (reference sequence). CDR3 protein: CAWSVSGRVSEQFF. Written as DNA, the CDR3 is TGTGCCTGGAGTGTCAGCGGGAGGGTCAGTGAGCAGTTCTTC.

J is TRBJ1-2 and V is TRBV13, with D hard to call. This CDR3 spans 17 amino acids. V was clipped by 0 bases and J by 4 bases, with 18 bases between them. Per germline, CDR1 PRHDT and CDR2 FYEKMQ (reference sequence). The CDR3 DNA reads TGTGCCAGCAGCTTAGGGCAGGCGAGGCGCAGCGGCTATGGCTACACCTTC. This codes for CASSLGQARRSGYGYTF.